Here is one TCR beta chain with its context. Its specificity is not known. The study ran its PCR with 60 Vbeta and 13 Jbeta primers. Repertoires were generated with immunoSEQ multiplex PCR, while TCRdb's copy carries only in-frame clones and drops some. The profile shows approximately 120,000 clones, around 73% of them singletons. This entry belongs to a study of cytomegalovirus exposure and HLA in healthy donors. Notes on the study in general: V- and J-gene trimming in TCR beta was tied to a missense DCLRE1C variant by an analysis performed later. Follow-up analysis seemed to connect common viral pathogens with several of the most significant clusters identified. In a later analysis, HLA-associated TCR beta chains were more clonally expanded than equally common others.

This TCR was sampled from a man between 35 and 55 years old in good health and CMV-seronegative. The specimen sequenced was PBMCs.

The CDR3 loop is CASSRAGESTDTQYF. As DNA, the CDR3 is TGTGCCAGCAGCCGCGCGGGGGAGAGCACAGATACGCAGTATTTT. The genes are TRBV16 and TRBJ2-3; 7 bases line up with TRBD2. V dropped 4 bases and J dropped 0; count of bases not matched to a gene: 4. This CDR3 is 15 amino acids long. CDR1 is KGHSY, CDR2 FQNENV, per germline.